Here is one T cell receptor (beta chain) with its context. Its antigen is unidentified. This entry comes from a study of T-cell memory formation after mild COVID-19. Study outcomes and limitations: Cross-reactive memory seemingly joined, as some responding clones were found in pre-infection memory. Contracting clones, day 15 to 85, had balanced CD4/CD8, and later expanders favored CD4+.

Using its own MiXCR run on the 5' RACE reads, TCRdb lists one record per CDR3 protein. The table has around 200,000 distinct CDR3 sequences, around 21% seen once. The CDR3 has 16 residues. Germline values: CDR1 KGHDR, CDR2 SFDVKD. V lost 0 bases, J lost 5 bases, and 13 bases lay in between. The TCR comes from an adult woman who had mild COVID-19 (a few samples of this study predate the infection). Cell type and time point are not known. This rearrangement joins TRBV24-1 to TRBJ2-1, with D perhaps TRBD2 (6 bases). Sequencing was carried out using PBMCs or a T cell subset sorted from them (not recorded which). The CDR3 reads CATSDLGGAQDNEQFF. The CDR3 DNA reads TGTGCCACCAGTGATTTGGGAGGGGCCCAGGACAATGAGCAGTTCTTC.